Listed here are 9 T cell receptor beta chains from one sample, sequenced in a study of T-cell reconstitution after alpha-beta-depleted transplantation in children. As it was prepared, the TCRbeta library received unique molecular identifiers. One entry per CDR3 protein, called by TCRdb with MiXCR from the PCR reads. There are 250,000 to 300,000 distinct CDR3 sequences in the sample; roughly 9.5% occur only once, and around 10% lies in the top ten. The material was PBMCs from the stem cell graft donor, obtained from the stem cell graft. These receptors originate from a human donor who donated a stem cell graft to a child with SCID.

This chain uses TRBV12-3 or TRBV12-4 with TRBJ1-5, with D unresolved. V was cut by 1 base and J by 1 base, with 5 bases left in between. This CDR3 is 14 amino acids long. In DNA, the CDR3 is TGTGCCAGCAGTTTAGAACTCAGCAATCAGCCCCAGCATTTT. Protein product: CASSLELSNQPQHF.

In this sample, this clonotype turned up a few times. V gene TRBV10-2 combines with J gene TRBJ1-3; possible D gene TRBD1, 6 bases. The CDR3 has 14 amino acids. V lost 0 bases and J lost 6, with 9 bases in between. Germline V CDR1 and CDR2: WSHSY, SAAADI. The CDR3 region has the DNA TGCGCCAGCAGTGAGTCGGGGGCGCTAAACACCATATATTTT. This sequence encodes CASSESGALNTIYF.

V gene TRBV12-3 or TRBV12-4 combines with J gene TRBJ1-2; D not resolved. The CDR3 has 13 amino acids. The ends were cut back, 6 bases at V and 4 bases at J, with 12 bases in the middle. In nucleotides, the CDR3 is TGTGCCAGCAGCCTGGATGCCTCCTATGGCTACACCTTC. Translated: CASSLDASYGYTF.

CDR3 region: CATSVAGGADTQYF. As DNA, the CDR3 is TGTGCCACCAGCGTAGCGGGGGGGGCAGATACGCAGTATTTT. The V call is TRBV15, the J call TRBJ2-3; the match to TRBD2 covers 11 bases. V gave up 5 bases and J gave up 4 bases; unmatched junction bases: 2. CDR1 and CDR2 (germline): LNHNV, YYDKDF (reference sequence). This CDR3 contains 14 residues. The full variable domain, completed using reference TRBV15 and TRBJ2-3, is DAMVIQNPRYQVTQFGKPVTLSCSQTLNHNVMYWYQQKSSQAPKLLFHYYDKDFNNEADTPDNFQSRRPNTSFCFLDIRSPGLGDTAMYLCATSVAGGADTQYFGPGTRLTVL.

This clonotype was counted between two and nine times. The chain recombines TRBV11-2 with TRBJ2-5; the D gene is possibly TRBD2 (6 bases). Germline CDR1 and CDR2: SGHAT and FQNNGV. The CDR3 totals 20 residues. The V and J ends lost 2 bases and 3 bases respectively, with 28 bases between them. DNA for the CDR3: TGTGCCAGCAGCTTATCACCCCTAGCGTACGGGGCGGGGATAGAAGAGACCCAGTACTTC. This sequence encodes CASSLSPLAYGAGIEETQYF.

This clonotype was found a few times. The genes are TRBV5-1 and TRBJ2-1; 9 nucleotides line up with TRBD1. The length of the CDR3 is 15 residues. Germline CDR1 reads SGHRS; CDR2 reads YFSETQ. The V segment lost 5 bases and the J segment 3 bases; nucleotides outside the gene matches: 6. The DNA for the CDR3 is TGCGCCAGCAGGTCCGGGACAGGGTTCTACAATGAGCAGTTCTTC. It encodes CASRSGTGFYNEQFF.

This clonotype was observed many times. The limits of the CDR3 on the DNA are not certain, so only TCRdb's listed CDR3 is given. This chain joins TRBV21-1 and TRBJ2-7; TRBD1, the table's D call, lacks a check against the DNA. TRBV21-1 has pseudogene status. The CDR3 spans 18 amino acids, including both terminal residues. This CDR3 is CASSKDVGTGTWVYEQYF.

This clonotype was counted many times. The V gene is TRBV5-5, the J gene TRBJ2-3, with TRBD1 identical over 7 bases. Trimming at V came to 4 bases and at J to 0 bases, leaving 8 bases not matched to a gene. The CDR3 is made up of 16 amino acids. CDR1 and CDR2 (germline): SGHKS, YYEKEE (reference sequence). CDR3: CASSPWDSSSTDTQYF. CDR3 nucleotide sequence: TGTGCCAGCAGCCCCTGGGACAGTTCTAGCACAGATACGCAGTATTTT.

This clonotype was counted a few times. The CDR3 loop reads CASSRDANYGYTF. The CDR3 bases are TGTGCCAGTAGTAGGGACGCAAACTATGGCTACACCTTC. The rearrangement uses TRBV19 and TRBJ1-2; D may be TRBD1 (5 bases). CDR1 is LNHDA and CDR2 is SQIVND in the germline V gene (reference sequence). V shed 4 bases and J shed 2 bases, with 8 bases lying between them. This CDR3 spans 13 amino acids.